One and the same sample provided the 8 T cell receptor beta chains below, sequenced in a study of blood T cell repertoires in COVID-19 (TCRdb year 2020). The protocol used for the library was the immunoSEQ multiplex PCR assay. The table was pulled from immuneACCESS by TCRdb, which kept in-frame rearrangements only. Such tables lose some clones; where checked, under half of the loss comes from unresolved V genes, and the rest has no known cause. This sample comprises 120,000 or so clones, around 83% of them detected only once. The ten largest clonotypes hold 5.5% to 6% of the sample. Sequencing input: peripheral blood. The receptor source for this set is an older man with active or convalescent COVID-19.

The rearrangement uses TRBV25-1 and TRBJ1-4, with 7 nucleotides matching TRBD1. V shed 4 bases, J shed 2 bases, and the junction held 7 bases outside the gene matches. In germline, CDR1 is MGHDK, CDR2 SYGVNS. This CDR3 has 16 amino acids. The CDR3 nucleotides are TGTGCCAGCAGTGCCCTCTACAGGGGTACTAATGAAAAACTGTTTTTT. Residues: CASSALYRGTNEKLFF.

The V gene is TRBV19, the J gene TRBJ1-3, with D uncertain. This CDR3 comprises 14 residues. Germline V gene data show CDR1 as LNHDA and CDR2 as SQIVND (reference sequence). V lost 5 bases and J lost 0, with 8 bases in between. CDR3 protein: CASSEGSSGNTIYF. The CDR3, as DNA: TGTGCCAGTAGTGAGGGCTCCTCTGGAAACACCATATATTTT.

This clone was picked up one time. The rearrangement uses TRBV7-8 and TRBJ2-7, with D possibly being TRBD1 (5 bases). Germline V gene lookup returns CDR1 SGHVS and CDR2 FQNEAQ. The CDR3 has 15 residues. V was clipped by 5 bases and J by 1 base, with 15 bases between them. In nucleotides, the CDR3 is TGTGCCAGCAGCGCGACTTCGTACAGGTCCTACGAGCAGTACTTC. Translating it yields CASSATSYRSYEQYF.

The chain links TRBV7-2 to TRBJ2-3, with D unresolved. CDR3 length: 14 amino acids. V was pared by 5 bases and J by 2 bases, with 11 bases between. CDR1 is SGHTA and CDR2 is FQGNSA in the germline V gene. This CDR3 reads CASSQAYHTDTQYF. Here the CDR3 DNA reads TGTGCCAGCAGCCAAGCTTACCACACAGATACGCAGTATTTT.

In nucleotides, the CDR3 is TGTGCCAGCAGCCCGCGACAGGGCCGGGGAACTGAAGCTTTCTTT. It encodes CASSPRQGRGTEAFF. The chain links TRBV9 to TRBJ1-1; 7 nucleotides agree with TRBD1. The CDR3 contains 15 residues. J was trimmed by 5 bases and V by 4 bases; bases with no gene match: 11. From germline, CDR1 is SGDLS and CDR2 YYNGEE.

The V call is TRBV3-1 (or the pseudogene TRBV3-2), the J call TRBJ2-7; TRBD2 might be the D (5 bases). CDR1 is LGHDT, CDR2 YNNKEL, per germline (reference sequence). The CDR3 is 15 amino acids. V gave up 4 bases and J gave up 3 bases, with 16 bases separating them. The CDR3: CASSLTGRVDYEQYF. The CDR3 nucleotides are TGTGCCAGCAGCCTGACGGGGAGAGTGGACTACGAGCAGTACTTC.

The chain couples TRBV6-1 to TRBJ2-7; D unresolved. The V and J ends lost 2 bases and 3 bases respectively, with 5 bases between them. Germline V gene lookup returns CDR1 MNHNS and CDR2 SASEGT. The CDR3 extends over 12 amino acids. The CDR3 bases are TGTGCCAGCAGTGAACCCGGCTACGAGCAGTACTTC. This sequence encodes CASSEPGYEQYF.

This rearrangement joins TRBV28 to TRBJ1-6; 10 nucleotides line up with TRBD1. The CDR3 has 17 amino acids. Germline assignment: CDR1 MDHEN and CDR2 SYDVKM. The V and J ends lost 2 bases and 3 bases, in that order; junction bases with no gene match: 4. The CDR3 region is CASSLGTGVGYNSPLHF. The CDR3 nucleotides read TGTGCCAGCAGTTTAGGGACAGGGGTCGGCTATAATTCACCCCTCCACTTT.